This T cell receptor (beta chain) was sequenced during a study of CD8 T cells in ankylosing spondylitis. Study-wide points: Seemingly characteristic of ankylosing spondylitis blood was a TCR beta motif consisting of 7 or 8 highly homologous variants. Reportedly, matched ankylosing spondylitis synovial fluid was significantly enriched for disease-linked clones.

Trimming pared 4 bases from V and 0 bases from J, leaving 12 bases between. This CDR3 spans 15 amino acids. Germline V CDR1 and CDR2: PRHDT, FYEKMQ (reference sequence). TCR beta libraries were made by quantitative 5'-RACE with molecular barcodes. One entry per CDR3 protein, called by TCRdb with MiXCR from the 5' RACE reads. In the table there are 250,000 to 350,000 distinct CDR3 sequences, around 18% of which are singletons. Notes on this clonotype: Its antigen is unknown.

The TCR sequence derives from a male donor with ankylosing spondylitis or in good health (not recorded which). Source material: blood, either unsorted or a sorted T cell fraction (not recorded which). V gene TRBV13 combines with J gene TRBJ1-1, with D tentatively TRBD1 (6 bases). In DNA form, the CDR3 reads TGTGCCAGCAGCTCAGCCCGACAGGTGAACACTGAAGCTTTCTTT. Protein sequence: CASSSARQVNTEAFF.